A single sample gave rise to the 21 T cell receptor beta chains below, sequenced in a study of PD-1 blockade in classical Hodgkin lymphoma. Sequencing used immunoSEQ multiplex PCR; TCRdb keeps in-frame clones, though not all of them. The sample lists 47,000 or so clones, around 72% occurring once. Relapse was seen in all patients after autologous stem cell transplantation, and brentuximab vedotin exposure was variable. Material: peripheral blood mononuclear cells (PBMCs), obtained at baseline. These receptors were taken from a human donor with classical Hodgkin lymphoma.

The V gene is TRBV29-1, the J gene TRBJ1-3; possible D gene TRBD1, 5 bases. The CDR3 spans 14 residues. Germline V gene lookup returns CDR1 SQVTM and CDR2 ANQGSEA. V shed 1 base and J shed 4 bases, with 11 bases lying between them. The CDR3 DNA is TGCAGCGTTGAAGTAGGGGACGGCGGAAACACCATATATTTT. Translated: CSVEVGDGGNTIYF.

The chain couples TRBV28 to TRBJ2-1; tentative D call: TRBD2 (5 bases). This CDR3 is built from 14 residues. Germline CDR1 is MDHEN and CDR2 is SYDVKM. V lost 5 bases to trimming and J lost 4 bases, with 12 bases between them. CDR3 protein: CASSGSGPYNEQFF. As DNA, the CDR3 is TGTGCCAGCAGTGGAAGCGGACCTTACAATGAGCAGTTCTTC.

The rearrangement links TRBV7-9 to TRBJ2-7; D is possibly TRBD1 (6 bases). Per germline, CDR1 SEHNR and CDR2 FQNEAQ (reference sequence). V gave up 3 bases and J gave up 3 bases, with 18 bases separating them. The CDR3 is 16 amino acids. The CDR3 sequence is CASSLGQGTLRYEQYF. In nucleotides, the CDR3 is TGTGCCAGCAGCTTGGGCCAAGGGACACTGCGCTACGAGCAGTACTTC.

This clone ranks as medium-sized. V usage is TRBV30 and J usage is TRBJ1-3; D remains ambiguous. The germline V gene encodes CDR1 GTSNPN and CDR2 SVGIG (reference sequence). The CDR3 is 13 amino acids. The ends were cut back, 5 bases at V and 0 bases at J, with 8 bases in the middle. The CDR3 reads CAWDRGSGNTIYF. The DNA for the CDR3 is TGTGCCTGGGACCGTGGCTCTGGAAACACCATATATTTT.

This CDR3 reads CASISQGNEKLFF. CDR3 in DNA: TGTGCCAGTATCTCCCAGGGGAATGAAAAACTGTTTTTT. The chain has TRBV19 and TRBJ1-4, with D possibly TRBD1 on 6 matching bases. The V gene's germline CDR1 is LNHDA and CDR2 SQIVND (reference sequence). This CDR3 is 13 amino acids long. Trimming took 7 bases from V and 5 from J, leaving 11 bases between them.

The chain has TRBV5-4 and TRBJ1-1; tentatively, D is TRBD1 (6 bases). This CDR3 contains 13 residues. V was trimmed by 2 bases and J by 6 bases, leaving 11 bases between them. The germline V gene has CDR1 SGHNT and CDR2 YYREEE (reference sequence). The CDR3 protein is CASSLQGGAEAFF. In DNA form, the CDR3 reads TGTGCCAGCAGCTTACAGGGAGGAGCTGAAGCTTTCTTT. Based on the CDR3 plus reference TRBV5-4 and TRBJ1-1, the full variable domain is ETGVTQSPTHLIKTRGQQVTLRCSSQSGHNTVSWYQQALGQGPQFIFQYYREEENGRGNFPPRFSGLQFPNYSSELNVNALELDDSALYLCASSLQGGAEAFFGQGTRLTVV.

V is TRBV5-1 and J is TRBJ1-1; D remains ambiguous. Germline assignment: CDR1 SGHRS and CDR2 YFSETQ. The CDR3 contains 14 residues. The V end lost 3 bases, the J end lost 1 base, and 10 bases lay between the germline ends. This CDR3 is CASSYRTGNTEAFF. CDR3 in DNA: TGCGCCAGCAGCTACCGGACGGGGAACACTGAAGCTTTCTTT.

This clone has a handful of counts. The chain combines TRBV18 with TRBJ2-2, with TRBD1 matching 7 bases. V dropped 1 base and J dropped 1; count of bases not matched to a gene: 3. The CDR3 is 16 residues long. Germline loops: CDR1 KGHSH, CDR2 LQKENI. The CDR3 loop reads CASSPQGAKNTGELFF. In DNA form, the CDR3 reads TGTGCCAGCTCACCACAGGGGGCAAAGAACACCGGGGAGCTGTTTTTT.

The rearrangement uses TRBV6-6 and TRBJ1-6; unclear D gene. The V gene's germline CDR1 is MNHNY and CDR2 SVGAGI (reference sequence). The length of the CDR3 is 15 residues. V was pared by 4 bases and J by 7 bases, with 14 bases between. CDR3 region: CASSLSTLGNSPLHF. The CDR3 nucleotides are TGTGCCAGCAGTTTATCCACCCTAGGAAATTCACCCCTCCACTTT.

This rearrangement joins TRBV21-1 to TRBJ1-1. TRBV21-1 is described as a pseudogene. The CDR3 length is 13 residues. Written as DNA, the CDR3 is TGTGCCAGCAGCAAAGGTGGGGGAACTGAAGCTTTCTTT. Its translation: CASSKGGGTEAFF.

The V gene is TRBV5-6, the J gene TRBJ1-1; perhaps TRBD1 as D (5 bases). CDR1 SGHDT and CDR2 YYEEEE come from the germline V gene. CDR3 size: 12 residues. V was pared by 1 base and J by 8 bases, with 9 bases between. The CDR3 loop is CASSLSPGEAFF. The CDR3 DNA reads TGTGCCAGCAGCTTGAGCCCAGGGGAAGCTTTCTTT.

Comment on this clone: A single base is all that separates this from a far larger clone, so a read error is likely. The chain links TRBV7-9 to TRBJ1-5, with D possibly matching TRBD1 (6 bases). Germline CDR1 SEHNR, CDR2 FQNEAQ (reference sequence). The CDR3 totals 14 residues. CDR3 nucleotide sequence: TGTACCAGCAGCTTGGTAGGGGGGAATCAGCCCCAGCATTTT. Its protein is CTSSLVGGNQPQHF.

The chain uses TRBV6-5 and TRBJ2-7; D remains ambiguous. The V gene's germline CDR1 is MNHEY and CDR2 SVGAGI. Deletions cut 0 bases from V and 8 bases from J, with 5 bases between. The CDR3 is made up of 11 amino acids. The CDR3 here is CASSYSGKQYF. The CDR3 DNA reads as TGTGCCAGCAGTTACTCAGGAAAGCAGTACTTC.

The chain recombines TRBV2 with TRBJ2-7, with D perhaps TRBD1 (6 bases). Germline CDR1 reads SNHLY; CDR2 reads FYNNEI. V lost 6 bases and J lost 6, with 18 bases in between. The CDR3 length is 14 residues. CDR3 in DNA: TGTGCCAGCAGCCAAGGACAGAACTGGGGCGAGCAGTACTTC. Translated: CASSQGQNWGEQYF.

This clone was observed a handful of times. This rearrangement joins TRBV5-1 to TRBJ1-3; the D is unclear. The germline gives CDR1 SGHRS, CDR2 YFSETQ. The CDR3 consists of 15 residues. V was trimmed by 4 bases and J by 0 bases, leaving 11 bases between them. This CDR3 reads CASSPMDPSGNTIYF. Here the CDR3 DNA reads TGCGCCAGCAGCCCGATGGACCCCTCTGGAAACACCATATATTTT.

The J gene is TRBJ1-5, the V gene TRBV28; a weak D match, TRBD1 (5 bases). Per germline, CDR1 MDHEN and CDR2 SYDVKM. This CDR3 has 13 residues. Deletions cut 6 bases from V and 6 bases from J, with 12 bases between. The CDR3 sequence: CASRPSGPQPQHF. DNA for the CDR3: TGTGCCAGCAGACCCTCGGGGCCTCAGCCCCAGCATTTT.

This clone was picked up one time. The rearrangement links TRBV7-6 to TRBJ2-5; D gene uncertain. There are 14 residues in the CDR3. Germline V lookup: CDR1 SGHVS, CDR2 FNYEAQ. Trimming took off 2 bases at V and 5 bases at J, with 12 bases between the two ends. CDR3 region: CASSLTWGTETQYF. The DNA for the CDR3 is TGTGCCAGCAGCTTAACATGGGGAACTGAGACCCAGTACTTC.

The J gene is TRBJ1-4, the V gene TRBV13; D not certain. Germline V CDR1 and CDR2: PRHDT, FYEKMQ (reference sequence). This CDR3 is built from 16 residues. The V and J ends lost 0 bases and 0 bases respectively, with 8 bases between them. This CDR3 is CASSLGRTATNEKLFF. The CDR3 bases are TGTGCCAGCAGCTTAGGCCGCACAGCAACTAATGAAAAACTGTTTTTT.

The J gene is TRBJ1-2, the V gene TRBV7-8; D remains unclear. The CDR3 contains 14 residues. Germline values: CDR1 SGHVS, CDR2 FQNEAQ. V was shortened by 4 bases and J by 8 bases, with 17 bases between the two germline ends. The CDR3 nucleotides are TGTGCCAGCAGCTCCCTTGGAAACTGGGTCGGCTACACCTTC. This codes for CASSSLGNWVGYTF.

The chain employs TRBV5-1 and TRBJ1-4; 10 nucleotides align to TRBD1. CDR1 and CDR2 from the germline V gene are SGHRS and YFSETQ. J gave up 7 bases and V 6 bases, and 18 bases lay outside the gene matches. The CDR3 sequence is 18 residues long. The CDR3 DNA follows: TGCGCCAGCATCCTAATCCTGACAGGGGGCGTCTTGTCTGAAAAACTGTTTTTT. It codes for CASILILTGGVLSEKLFF.

The V gene is TRBV11-1, the J gene TRBJ2-7, with a weak D call TRBD2 (6 bases). This CDR3 is built from 14 residues. Trimming pared 3 bases from V and 0 bases from J, leaving 9 bases between. Germline V gene data show CDR1 as SGHAT and CDR2 as FQDESV (reference sequence). The CDR3 bases are TGTGCCAGCAGCTTCGGGGGTGCCTCCTACGAGCAGTACTTC. It yields the protein CASSFGGASYEQYF.